The entry below describes one TCR beta chain. J lost 2 bases, V lost 7 bases, and 11 bases had no gene match. CDR1 is LGHNA and CDR2 is YNFKEQ in the germline V gene. The CDR3 contains 17 residues. TCRdb keeps only in-frame clones here, not all; method: immunoSEQ multiplex PCR. The sample carries some 130,000 clones, around 94% recorded once. The thymus tissue came from resections taken during corrective heart surgery. This sample stems from a study of human thymus T cells. The specimen sequenced was thymus tissue. The chain combines TRBV4-2 with TRBJ1-5; 10 nucleotides match TRBD1. This receptor was obtained from a boy under two years old with a congenital heart defect but otherwise immunologically healthy. The CDR3 loop reads CASTAGPGTGGNQPQHF. The CDR3, as DNA: TGTGCCAGCACCGCCGGGCCCGGGACAGGGGGCAATCAGCCCCAGCATTTT.